This TCR beta chain derives from a study of read filtering for tumor transcriptome and immune sequencing. About the research overall: Patients were 17 male and about 15 female, mean age around 70 years, range about 47 to 85.

This CDR3 spans 15 amino acids. V lost 5 bases to trimming and J lost 8 bases; unmatched junction nucleotides: 12. Per germline, CDR1 MDHEN and CDR2 SYDVKM. This library used about 360 ng RNA and molecular barcoded adaptors spanning alpha/delta and beta/gamma chains. TCRdb used MiXCR to reprocess the reads, holding one entry per CDR3 protein. The table records roughly 93,000 distinct CDR3 sequences, roughly 21% of them present only once. This clonotype was found many times. The chain couples TRBV28 to TRBJ1-1; 9 nucleotides line up with TRBD1. The TCR sequence derives from a donor older than 35 with multiple myeloma. Sequencing input: a population of CD138-negative cells sorted from bone marrow. The chain's CDR3 is CASSPPGQGRAEAFF. The CDR3 nucleotides are TGTGCCAGCAGTCCCCCGGGACAGGGTAGGGCCGAAGCTTTCTTT.